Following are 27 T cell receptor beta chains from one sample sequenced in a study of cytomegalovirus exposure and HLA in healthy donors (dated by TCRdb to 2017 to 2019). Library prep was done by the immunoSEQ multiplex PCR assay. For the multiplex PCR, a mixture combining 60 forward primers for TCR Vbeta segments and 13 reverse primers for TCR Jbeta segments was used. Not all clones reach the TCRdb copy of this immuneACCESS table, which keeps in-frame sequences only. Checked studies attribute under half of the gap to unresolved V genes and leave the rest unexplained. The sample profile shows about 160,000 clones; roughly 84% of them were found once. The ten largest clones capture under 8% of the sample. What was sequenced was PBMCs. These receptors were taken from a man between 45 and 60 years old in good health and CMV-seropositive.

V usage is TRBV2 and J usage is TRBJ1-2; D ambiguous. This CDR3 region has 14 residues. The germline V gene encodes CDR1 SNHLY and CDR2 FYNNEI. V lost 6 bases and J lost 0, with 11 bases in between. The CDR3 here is CASRDVRSNYGYTF. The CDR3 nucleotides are TGTGCCAGCAGAGATGTTAGATCTAACTATGGCTACACCTTC. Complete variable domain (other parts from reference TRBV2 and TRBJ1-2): EPEVTQTPSHQVTQMGQEVILRCVPISNHLYFYWYRQILGQKVEFLVSFYNNEISEKSEIFDDQFSVERPDGSNFTLKIRSTKLEDSAMYFCASRDVRSNYGYTFGSGTRLTVV.

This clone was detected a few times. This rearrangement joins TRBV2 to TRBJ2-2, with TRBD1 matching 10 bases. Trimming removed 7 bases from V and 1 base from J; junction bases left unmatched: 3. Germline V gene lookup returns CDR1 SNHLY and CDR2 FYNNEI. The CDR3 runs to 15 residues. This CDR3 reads CASIRDRGNTGELFF. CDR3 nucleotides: TGTGCCAGCATCCGGGACAGGGGGAACACCGGGGAGCTGTTTTTT.

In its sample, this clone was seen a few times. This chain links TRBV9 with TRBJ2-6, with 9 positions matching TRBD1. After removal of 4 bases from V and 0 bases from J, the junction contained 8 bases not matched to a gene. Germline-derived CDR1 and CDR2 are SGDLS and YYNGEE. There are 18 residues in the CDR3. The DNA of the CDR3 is TGTGCCAGCAGCTTCAGGGACAGGGTGAGCTCTGGGGCCAACGTCCTGACTTTC. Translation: CASSFRDRVSSGANVLTF.

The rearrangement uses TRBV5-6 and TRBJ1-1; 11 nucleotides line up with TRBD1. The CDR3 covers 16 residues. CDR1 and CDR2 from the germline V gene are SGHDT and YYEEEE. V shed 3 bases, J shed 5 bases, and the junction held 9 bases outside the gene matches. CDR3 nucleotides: TGTGCCAGCAGCTCTATCCGGGACAGGGGGTGGACTGAAGCTTTCTTT. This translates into CASSSIRDRGWTEAFF.

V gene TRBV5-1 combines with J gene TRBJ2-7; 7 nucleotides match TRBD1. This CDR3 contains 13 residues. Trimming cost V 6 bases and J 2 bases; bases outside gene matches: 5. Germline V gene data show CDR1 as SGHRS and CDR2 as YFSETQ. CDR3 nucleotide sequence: TGCGCCAGCAAGTGGGACAGAGCCTACGAGCAGTACTTC. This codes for CASKWDRAYEQYF.

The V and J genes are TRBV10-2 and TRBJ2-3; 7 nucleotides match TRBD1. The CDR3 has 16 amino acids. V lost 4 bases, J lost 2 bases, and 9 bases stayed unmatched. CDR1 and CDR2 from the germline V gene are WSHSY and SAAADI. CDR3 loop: CASSGRDSSYTDTQYF. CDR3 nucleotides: TGCGCCAGCAGTGGAAGGGACAGCAGCTACACAGATACGCAGTATTTT.

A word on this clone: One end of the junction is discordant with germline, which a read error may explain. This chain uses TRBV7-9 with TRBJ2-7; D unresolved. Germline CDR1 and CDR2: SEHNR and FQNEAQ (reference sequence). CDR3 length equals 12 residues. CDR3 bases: TGTTCCAGCAGCCCAACGGGCTACGAGCAGTACTTC. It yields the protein CSSSPTGYEQYF. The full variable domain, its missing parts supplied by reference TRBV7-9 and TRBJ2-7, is DTGVSQNPRHKITKRGQNVTFRCDPISEHNRLYWYRQTLGQGPEFLTYFQNEAQLEKSRLLSDRFSAERPKGSFSTLEIQRTEQGDSAMYLCSSSPTGYEQYFGPGTRLTVT.

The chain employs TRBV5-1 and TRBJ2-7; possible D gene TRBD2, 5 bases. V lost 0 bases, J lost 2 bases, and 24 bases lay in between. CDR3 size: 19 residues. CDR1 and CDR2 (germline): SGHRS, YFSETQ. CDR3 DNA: TGCGCCAGCAGCTTGGTTGGGAGAGGGCCAACTGTTATACCCTACGAGCAGTACTTC. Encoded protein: CASSLVGRGPTVIPYEQYF.

CDR3 sequence: CATSSYHESGRVAQETQYF. DNA of the CDR3: TGTGCCACCAGCAGTTACCACGAGTCGGGCAGGGTGGCCCAAGAGACCCAGTACTTC. J is TRBJ2-5 and V is TRBV15; D perhaps matches TRBD1 (5 bases). The CDR3 sequence is 19 residues long. Germline values: CDR1 LNHNV, CDR2 YYDKDF (reference sequence). Trimming took 3 bases from V and 1 from J, leaving 24 bases between them.

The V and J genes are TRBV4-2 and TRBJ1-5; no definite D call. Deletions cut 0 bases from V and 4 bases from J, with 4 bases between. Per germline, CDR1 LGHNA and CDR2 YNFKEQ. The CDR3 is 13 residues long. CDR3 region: CASSQERNQPQHF. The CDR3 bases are TGTGCCAGCAGCCAAGAGAGGAATCAGCCCCAGCATTTT.

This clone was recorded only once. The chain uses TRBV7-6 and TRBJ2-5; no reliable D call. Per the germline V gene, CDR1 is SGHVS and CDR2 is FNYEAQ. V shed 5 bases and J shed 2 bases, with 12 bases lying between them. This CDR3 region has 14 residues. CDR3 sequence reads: CASSRELRQETQYF. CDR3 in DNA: TGTGCCAGCAGCAGAGAGCTACGACAAGAGACCCAGTACTTC.

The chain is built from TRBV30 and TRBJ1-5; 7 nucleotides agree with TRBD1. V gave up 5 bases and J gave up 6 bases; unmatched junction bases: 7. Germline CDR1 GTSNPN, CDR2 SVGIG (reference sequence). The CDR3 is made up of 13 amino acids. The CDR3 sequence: CAWADRESQPQHF. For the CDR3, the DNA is TGTGCCTGGGCTGACAGGGAAAGTCAGCCCCAGCATTTT.

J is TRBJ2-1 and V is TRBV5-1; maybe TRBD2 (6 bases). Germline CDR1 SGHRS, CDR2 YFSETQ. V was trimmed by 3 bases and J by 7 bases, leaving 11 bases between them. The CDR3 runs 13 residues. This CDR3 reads CASSYSGRNEQFF. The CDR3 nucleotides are TGCGCCAGCAGCTACTCAGGGAGGAATGAGCAGTTCTTC. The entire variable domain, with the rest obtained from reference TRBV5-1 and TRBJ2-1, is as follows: KAGVTQTPRYLIKTRGQQVTLSCSPISGHRSVSWYQQTPGQGLQFLFEYFSETQRNKGNFPGRFSGRQFSNSRSEMNVSTLELGDSALYLCASSYSGRNEQFFGPGTRLTVL.

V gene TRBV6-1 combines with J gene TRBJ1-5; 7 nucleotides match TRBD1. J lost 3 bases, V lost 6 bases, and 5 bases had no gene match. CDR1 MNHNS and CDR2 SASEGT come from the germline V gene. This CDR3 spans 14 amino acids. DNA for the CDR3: TGTGCCAGCAGGCCCGGGACAGTCAATCAGCCCCAGCATTTT. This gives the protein CASRPGTVNQPQHF.

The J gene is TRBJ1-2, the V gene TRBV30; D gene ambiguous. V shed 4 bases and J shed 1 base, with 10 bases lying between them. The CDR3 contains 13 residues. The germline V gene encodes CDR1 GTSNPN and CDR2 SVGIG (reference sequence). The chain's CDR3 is CAWMPLDNYGYTF. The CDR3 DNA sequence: TGTGCCTGGATGCCCCTAGATAACTATGGCTACACCTTC.

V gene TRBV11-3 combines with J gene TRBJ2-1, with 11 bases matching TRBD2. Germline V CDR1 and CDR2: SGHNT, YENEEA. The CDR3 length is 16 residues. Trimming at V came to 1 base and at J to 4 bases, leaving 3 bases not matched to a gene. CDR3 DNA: TGTGCCAGCAGCTTAGCTCCTAGCGGGGGGTACAATGAGCAGTTCTTC. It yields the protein CASSLAPSGGYNEQFF.

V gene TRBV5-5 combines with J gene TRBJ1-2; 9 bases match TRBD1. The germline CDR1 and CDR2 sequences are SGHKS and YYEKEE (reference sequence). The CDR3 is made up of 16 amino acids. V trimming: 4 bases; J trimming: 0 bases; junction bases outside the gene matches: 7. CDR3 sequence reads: CASSPTGGIANYGYTF. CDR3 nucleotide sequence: TGTGCCAGCAGCCCGACAGGGGGTATAGCTAACTATGGCTACACCTTC.

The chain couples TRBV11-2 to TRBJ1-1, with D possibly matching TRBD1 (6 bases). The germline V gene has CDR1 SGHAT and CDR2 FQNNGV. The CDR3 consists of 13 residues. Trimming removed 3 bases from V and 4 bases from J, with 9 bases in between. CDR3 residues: CASSFGQSTEAFF. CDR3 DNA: TGTGCCAGCAGCTTTGGACAGTCCACTGAAGCTTTCTTT.

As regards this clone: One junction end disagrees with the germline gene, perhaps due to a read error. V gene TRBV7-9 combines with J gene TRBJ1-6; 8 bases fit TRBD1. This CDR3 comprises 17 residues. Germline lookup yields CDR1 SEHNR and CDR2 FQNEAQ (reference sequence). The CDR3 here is CPSSSHETTGGSSPLLF. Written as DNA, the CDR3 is TGTCCCAGCAGCTCCCACGAGACAACAGGGGGTAGTTCACCCCTCCTCTTT.

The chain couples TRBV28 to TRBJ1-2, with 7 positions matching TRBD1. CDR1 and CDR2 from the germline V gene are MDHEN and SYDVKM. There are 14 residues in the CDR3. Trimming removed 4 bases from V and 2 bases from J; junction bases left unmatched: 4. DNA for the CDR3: TGTGCCAGCAGTTACAGGGGAGAGAACTATGGCTACACCTTC. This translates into CASSYRGENYGYTF.

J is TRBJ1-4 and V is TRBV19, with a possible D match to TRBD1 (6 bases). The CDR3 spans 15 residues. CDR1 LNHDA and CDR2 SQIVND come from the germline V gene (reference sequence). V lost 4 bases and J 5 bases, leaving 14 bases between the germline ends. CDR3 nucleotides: TGTGCCAGTAGTAGCAAGGACAGACCCAATGAAAAACTGTTTTTT. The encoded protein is CASSSKDRPNEKLFF. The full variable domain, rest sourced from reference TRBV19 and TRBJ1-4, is DGGITQSPKYLFRKEGQNVTLSCEQNLNHDAMYWYRQDPGQGLRLIYYSQIVNDFQKGDIAEGYSVSREKKESFPLTVTSAQKNPTAFYLCASSSKDRPNEKLFFGSGTQLSVL.

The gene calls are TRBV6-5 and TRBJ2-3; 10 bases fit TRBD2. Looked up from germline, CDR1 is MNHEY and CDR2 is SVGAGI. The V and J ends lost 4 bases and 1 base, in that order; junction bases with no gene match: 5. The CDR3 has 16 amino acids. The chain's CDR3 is CASSSTGTSGTDTQYF. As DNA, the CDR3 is TGTGCCAGCAGTTCGACCGGGACTAGCGGCACAGATACGCAGTATTTT.

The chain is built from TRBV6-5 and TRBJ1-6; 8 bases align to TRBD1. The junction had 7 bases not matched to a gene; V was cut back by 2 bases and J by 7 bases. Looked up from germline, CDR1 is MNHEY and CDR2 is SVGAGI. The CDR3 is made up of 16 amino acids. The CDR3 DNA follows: TGTGCCAGCAGTTACACGCGGGACAGGAGCAATTCACCCCTCCACTTT. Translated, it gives CASSYTRDRSNSPLHF.

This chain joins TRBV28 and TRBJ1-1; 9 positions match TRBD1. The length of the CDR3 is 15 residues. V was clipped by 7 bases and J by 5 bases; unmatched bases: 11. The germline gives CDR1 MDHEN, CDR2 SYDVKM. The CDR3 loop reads CASKKGQGRPTEAFF. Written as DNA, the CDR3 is TGTGCCAGCAAAAAAGGACAGGGGCGCCCTACTGAAGCTTTCTTT. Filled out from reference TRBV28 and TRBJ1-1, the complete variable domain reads DVKVTQSSRYLVKRTGEKVFLECVQDMDHENMFWYRQDPGLGLRLIYFSYDVKMKEKGDIPEGYSVSREKKERFSLILESASTNQTSMYLCASKKGQGRPTEAFFGQGTRLTVV.

The chain's CDR3 is CASSEDQGTYNEQFF. CDR3 coding DNA: TGTGCCAGCAGTGAGGATCAGGGGACCTACAATGAGCAGTTCTTC. The rearrangement joins TRBV2 to TRBJ2-1, with D possibly matching TRBD1 (6 bases). CDR1 and CDR2 (germline): SNHLY, FYNNEI. V dropped 3 bases and J dropped 2 bases, with 11 bases sitting between them. The CDR3 covers 15 residues.

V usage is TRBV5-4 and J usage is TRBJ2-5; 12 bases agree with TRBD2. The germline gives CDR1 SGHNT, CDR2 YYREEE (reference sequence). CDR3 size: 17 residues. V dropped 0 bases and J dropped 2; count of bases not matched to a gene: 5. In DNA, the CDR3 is TGTGCCAGCAGCTTGGGGACTAGCGGGATTGGGCAAGAGACCCAGTACTTC. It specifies CASSLGTSGIGQETQYF.

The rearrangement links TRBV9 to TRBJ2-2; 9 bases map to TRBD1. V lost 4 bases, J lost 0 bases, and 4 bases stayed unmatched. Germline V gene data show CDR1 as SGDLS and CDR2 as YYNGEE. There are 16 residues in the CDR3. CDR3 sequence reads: CASSSRQGANTGELFF. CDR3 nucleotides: TGTGCCAGCAGCTCAAGACAGGGGGCGAACACCGGGGAGCTGTTTTTT. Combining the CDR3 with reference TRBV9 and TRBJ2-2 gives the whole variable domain DSGVTQTPKHLITATGQRVTLRCSPRSGDLSVYWYQQSLDQGLQFLIQYYNGEERAKGNILERFSAQQFPDLHSELNLSSLELGDSALYFCASSSRQGANTGELFFGEGSRLTVL.